The entry that follows covers one T cell receptor (beta chain) sequence. The antigen remains unidentified. Time point noted: week 3, after first cycle of checkpoint inhibitor. Sampling occurred pretreatment (T0) and at week 3 (W3), after cycle one of checkpoint blockade. The entry originates in a study of blood T cell dynamics during melanoma immunotherapy. Looking at the study overall: Metastatic melanoma patients received first-line pembrolizumab or nivolumab plus ipilimumab. Findings of the study overall: PBMC repertoires of eventual disease-control patients split at W3 into clonality or diversity gains. Clones driving repertoire changes may be melanoma-specific or general immune activation.

Assay: immunoSEQ multiplex PCR; the TCRdb copy retains only in-frame clones and omits some. This repertoire shows about 7,600 clones, more than 75% found once; its top ten account for around 5%. The germline CDR1 and CDR2 sequences are SGHTA and FQGNSA. Germline trimming cut 5 bases from V and 4 bases from J; bases unmatched to any gene: 6. This CDR3 is built from 16 residues. This clonotype was obtained from a human donor with melanoma. The chain carries TRBV7-2 and TRBJ2-3; 13 nucleotides match TRBD2. Sample: blood, taken from a patient treated with checkpoint blockade. CDR3 in DNA: TGTGCCAGCAGCACCGGGACTAGCGGGATTTCAGATACGCAGTATTTT. This sequence encodes CASSTGTSGISDTQYF.